This TCR beta chain was retrieved from a study of a mutant IDH1 vaccine in newly diagnosed glioma. Looking at the study overall: Earlier treatment was radiotherapy, temozolomide, or both, with most getting both. Study results and caveats: Vaccination induced immune responses in around 93% of patients.

Time point specified: baseline, week 1 (first vaccination visit). Treatment here: pre-vaccination baseline after standard-of-care therapy. Trimming cost V 0 bases and J 6 bases, with 8 bases left between them. Germline V gene data show CDR1 as SGHNT and CDR2 as YENEEA. CDR3 length equals 13 residues. This clone came up a few times. As yet, its antigen is unknown. TCRdb's copy holds only in-frame clones and misses some; the assay was immunoSEQ multiplex PCR. Of roughly 71,000 clones listed, 80% to 90% are singletons. The receptor comes from a man younger than 40 with glioma. This material consisted of PBMCs, taken from a glioma patient treated with radiotherapy, temozolomide or both. The rearrangement uses TRBV11-3 and TRBJ1-1; D is ambiguous. CDR3 DNA sequence: TGTGCCAGCAGCTTAGAAAGGACGGCTGAAGCTTTCTTT. It translates to CASSLERTAEAFF.